Each of the 11 T cell receptor beta chains below was sequenced from the same sample in a study of CD8+CD57+ T cells in acquired aplastic anemia. The template used for profiling TCR beta VDJ and CDR3 was genomic DNA. Each CDR3 protein is one row after TCRdb ran MiXCR on the reads. The sample contains some 150,000 distinct CDR3 sequences, 47% of which appear only once. Sequenced patients had shown CD8+CD57+ cell expansion by flow cytometry. The specimen sequenced was sorted CD4+, CD8+, or CD8+CD57+ T cells (not recorded which) from PBMCs. Source of these receptors: a human donor with aplastic anemia.

In regard to this clonotype: A much larger clone lies one base from this, so it may be a read error. The chain is built from TRBV6-6 and TRBJ1-4; D is perhaps TRBD1 (6 bases). Germline V gene data show CDR1 as MNHNY and CDR2 as SVGAGI (reference sequence). V lost 2 bases, J lost 12 bases, and 10 bases lay in between. The CDR3 contains 12 residues. The CDR3 reads CASSYGAGELFF. In DNA form, the CDR3 reads TGTGCCAGCAGTTACGGCGCAGGGGAACTGTTTTTT.

The sample holds one count of this clonotype. The chain recombines TRBV15 with TRBJ2-3; the match to TRBD1 covers 10 bases. The J segment lost 11 bases and the V segment lost 3 bases, leaving 11 bases of the junction unmatched. The CDR3 is made up of 15 amino acids. CDR1 and CDR2 from the germline V gene are LNHNV and YYDKDF (reference sequence). As DNA, the CDR3 is TGTGCCACCAGCAGTTCGGACAGGGGGTACAATGAGCAGTATTTT. Translating it yields CATSSSDRGYNEQYF.

The CDR3 region is CARHVSSYEQYF. CDR3 DNA sequence: TGTGCCCGCCATGTCTCCTCCTACGAGCAGTACTTC. V and J are TRBV6-1 and TRBJ2-7; D unresolved. Germline V gives CDR1 MNHNS, CDR2 SASEGT. The CDR3 is 12 residues long. Trimming removed 11 bases at V and 0 bases at J, with 11 bases between.

This clonotype appeared many times. The chain joins TRBV15 to TRBJ1-5, with 11 bases identical to TRBD1. V was clipped by 6 bases and J by 0 bases; unmatched bases: 7. The germline V gene has CDR1 LNHNV and CDR2 YYDKDF (reference sequence). The CDR3 contains 17 residues. CDR3 bases: TGTGCCACCAGACCGGGACAGGGGGGGGATAGCAATCAGCCCCAGCATTTT. This sequence encodes CATRPGQGGDSNQPQHF.

A few counts support this clonotype. DNA of the CDR3: TGTGCCAGCAGCTTGGGGACAGGGCTGGGAGGCTACACCTTC. Its protein product is CASSLGTGLGGYTF. V is TRBV5-6 and J is TRBJ1-2, with 8 bases fitting TRBD1. This CDR3 comprises 14 residues. CDR1 and CDR2 from the germline V gene are SGHDT and YYEEEE. The junction had 6 bases not matched to a gene; V was cut back by 0 bases and J by 8 bases. Based on the CDR3 plus reference TRBV5-6 and TRBJ1-2, the full variable domain is DAGVTQSPTHLIKTRGQQVTLRCSPKSGHDTVSWYQQALGQGPQFIFQYYEEEERQRGNFPDRFSGHQFPNYSSELNVNALLLGDSALYLCASSLGTGLGGYTFGSGTRLTVV.

The chain uses TRBV7-3 and TRBJ2-2; D is uncertain. This CDR3 region has 16 residues. Trimming stripped 2 bases from V and 6 bases from J, with 16 bases between. Germline V gene data show CDR1 as SGHTA and CDR2 as FQGTGA. The CDR3 nucleotides are TGTGCCAGCAGCTTACGCTTCTCCGTCACAGCCGGGGAGCTGTTTTTT. Its protein product is CASSLRFSVTAGELFF.

This clonotype was seen at least ten times. The V call is TRBV19, the J call TRBJ1-5; D perhaps matches TRBD1 (6 bases). Trimming pared 8 bases from V and 0 bases from J, leaving 11 bases between. This CDR3 is 14 amino acids long. Germline V gene lookup returns CDR1 LNHDA and CDR2 SQIVND (reference sequence). This CDR3 reads CASRDMLSNQPQHF. The CDR3 DNA follows: TGTGCCAGTCGGGACATGCTTAGCAATCAGCCCCAGCATTTT.

In this sample, this clonotype turned up many times. The chain links TRBV10-3 to TRBJ1-2; 9 bases match TRBD1. The V and J ends lost 4 bases and 5 bases, in that order; junction bases with no gene match: 2. The CDR3 sequence is 13 residues long. In germline, CDR1 is ENHRY, CDR2 SYGVKD. The CDR3 nucleotides read TGTGCCATCAGTGGGGACAGGGAGTATGGCTACACCTTC. It specifies CAISGDREYGYTF.

Only one count was recorded for this clonotype. A much larger clone differs from this one at a single base, so this may be a read error. The chain joins TRBV6-5 to TRBJ1-2; TRBD1 might be the D (5 bases). CDR1 MNHEY and CDR2 SVGAGI come from the germline V gene. V was pared by 2 bases and J by 4 bases, with 11 bases between. The CDR3 runs 14 residues. The CDR3 here is CASSYLRGSYGYTF. The CDR3 bases are TGTGCCAGCAGTTACCTGAGGGGAAGCTATGGCTACACCTTC.

The chain combines TRBV10-3 with TRBJ1-2; D is perhaps TRBD1 (6 bases). V was pared by 10 bases and J by 0 bases, with 18 bases between. The CDR3 length is 15 residues. Germline V gene sequence: CDR1 ENHRY, CDR2 SYGVKD. The CDR3 region has the DNA TGTGCCAGCAGCGCGGGCTGGACAGCTAACTATGGCTACACCTTC. It is translated as CASSAGWTANYGYTF.

The rearrangement uses TRBV20-1 and TRBJ1-2; a weak D match, TRBD1 (5 bases). The length of the CDR3 is 14 residues. With 5 bases removed from V and 6 bases from J, the gap between germline ends came to 19 bases. CDR1 is DFQATT, CDR2 SNEGSKA, per germline (reference sequence). CDR3 residues: CSAHSGPPSNGYTF. Here the CDR3 DNA reads TGCAGTGCTCATTCGGGACCTCCGAGCAATGGCTACACCTTC.